This T cell receptor beta chain was sequenced for a study of Ad26.COV2.S vaccination and SARS-CoV-2 variants. Study in general: The authors gave Ad26.COV2.S intramuscularly, either once or twice 56 days apart.

The V end lost 5 bases, the J end lost 9 bases, and 13 bases lay between the germline ends. The CDR3 spans 12 residues. Germline values: CDR1 MGHRA, CDR2 YSYEKL. Treatment meaning: roughly 18 received Ad26.COV2.S at low or high dose, single or two shots; roughly 5 received placebo; per-sample allocation not given. Sampling took place 63 days after the first vaccine or placebo injection. SARS-CoV-2 spike from the Wuhan strain was encoded by the vaccine, an Ad26 vector. Findings and caveats of the study: Placebo and vaccine recipients had non-spike TCR breadth that was similar. Reported findings describe substantial breadth in spike-specific CD8+ and CD4+ T cell responses following vaccination.

Comment on this clone: Its antigen is as yet unknown.

Sequencing was performed with immunoSEQ multiplex PCR; in TCRdb, only in-frame clones are kept and a portion is missing. The sample yields about 420,000 clones, roughly 90% seen once. The gene calls are TRBV4-1 and TRBJ1-1, with D unclear. The TCR originated in a person aged 18-60 years who received the Ad26.COV2.S COVID-19 vaccine or a placebo. The source was peripheral blood, collected in a trial of Ad26.COV2.S vaccine versus placebo. The CDR3 DNA sequence: TGCGCCAGCAGCTTCATGAGTGATAAAGCTTTCTTT. Translating gives CASSFMSDKAFF.